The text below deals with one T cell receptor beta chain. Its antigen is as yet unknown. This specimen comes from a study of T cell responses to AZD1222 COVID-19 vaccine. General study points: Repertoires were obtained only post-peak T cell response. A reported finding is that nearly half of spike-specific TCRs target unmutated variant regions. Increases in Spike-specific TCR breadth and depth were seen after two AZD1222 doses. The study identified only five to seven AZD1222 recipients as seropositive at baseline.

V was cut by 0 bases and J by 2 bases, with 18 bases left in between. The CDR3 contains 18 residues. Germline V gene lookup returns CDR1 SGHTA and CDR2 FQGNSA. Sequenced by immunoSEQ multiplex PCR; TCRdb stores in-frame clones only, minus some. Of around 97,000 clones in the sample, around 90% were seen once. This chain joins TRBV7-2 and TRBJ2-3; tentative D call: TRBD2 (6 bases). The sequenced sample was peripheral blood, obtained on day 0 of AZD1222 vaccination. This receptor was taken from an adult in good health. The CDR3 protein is CASSLATVSGAITDTQYF. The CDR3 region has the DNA TGTGCCAGCAGCTTAGCGACTGTTAGCGGCGCTATCACAGATACGCAGTATTTT.